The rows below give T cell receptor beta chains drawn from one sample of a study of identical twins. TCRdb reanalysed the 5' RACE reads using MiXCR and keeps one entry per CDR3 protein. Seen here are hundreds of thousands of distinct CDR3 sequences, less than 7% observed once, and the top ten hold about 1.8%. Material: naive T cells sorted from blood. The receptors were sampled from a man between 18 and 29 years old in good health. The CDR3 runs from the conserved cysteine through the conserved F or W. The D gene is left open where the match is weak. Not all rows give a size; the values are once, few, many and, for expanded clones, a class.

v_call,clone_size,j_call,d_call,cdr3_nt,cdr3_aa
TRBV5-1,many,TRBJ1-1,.,TGCGCCAGCAGCACTCTTACGGAGAACACTGAAGCTTTCTTT,CASSTLTENTEAFF
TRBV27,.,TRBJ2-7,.,TGTGCCAGCAGTACCCGGGGCGGGTGGGCCTACGAGCAGTACTTC,CASSTRGGWAYEQYF
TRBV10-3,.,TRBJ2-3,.,TGTGCCATCAGTGGCGGAAGGACAGCCCCGGATACGCAGTATTTT,CAISGGRTAPDTQYF
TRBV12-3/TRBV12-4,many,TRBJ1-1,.,TGTGCCAGCAGGACCAGTGGAATCGAAGCTTTCTTT,CASRTSGIEAFF
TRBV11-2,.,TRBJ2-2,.,TGTGCCAGCAGTATGGGGACCCCTAGCACCGGGGAGCTGTTTTTT,CASSMGTPSTGELFF
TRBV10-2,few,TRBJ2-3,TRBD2,TGCGCCAGCAGTGAAGGGACTAGCGGGAGGGTTTCAGCGGCAGATACGCAGTATTTT,CASSEGTSGRVSAADTQYF
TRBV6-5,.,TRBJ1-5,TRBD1,TGTGCCAGCAGTAACCACGCAGGGGGCGGCAATCAGCCCCAGCATTTT,CASSNHAGGGNQPQHF
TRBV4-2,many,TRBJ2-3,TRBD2,TGTGCCAGCAGCCAAGATACATGGACTAGCGGGAGAAGGCAGTATTTT,CASSQDTWTSGRRQYF
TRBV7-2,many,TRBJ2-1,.,TGTGCCAGCAGCTTTTCTAAAAACTCCTACAATGAGCAGTTCTTC,CASSFSKNSYNEQFF
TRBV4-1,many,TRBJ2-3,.,TGCGCCAGCAGCCAACCCCGGCGATTAGATACGCAGTATTTT,CASSQPRRLDTQYF
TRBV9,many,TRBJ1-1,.,TGTGCCAGCAGCGTAGACTGGGACGGATACACTGAAGCTTTCTTT,CASSVDWDGYTEAFF
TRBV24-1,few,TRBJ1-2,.,TGTGCCACCAGTGATCCTCTTCTACACACATCGGGGGGCTACACCTTC,CATSDPLLHTSGGYTF
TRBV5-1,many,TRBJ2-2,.,TGCGCCAGCAGCTCGGGTCATAACACCGGGGAGCTGTTTTTT,CASSSGHNTGELFF
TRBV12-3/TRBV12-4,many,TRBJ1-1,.,TGTGCCAGCAGTCCCGCGAACACTGAAGCTTTCTTT,CASSPANTEAFF
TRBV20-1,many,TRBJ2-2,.,TGCAGTGCTAGAGATAGAAGGGCGGGCACCGGGGAGCTGTTTTTT,CSARDRRAGTGELFF
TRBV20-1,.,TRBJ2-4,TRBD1,TGCAGTGCTAGAACCGACAGGGTGGAAAACATTCAGTACTTC,CSARTDRVENIQYF
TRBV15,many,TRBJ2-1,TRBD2,TGTGCCACCAGCAGAGCGCCTGAATTGCTAGCGGGAGGTAGTGAGCAGTTCTTC,CATSRAPELLAGGSEQFF
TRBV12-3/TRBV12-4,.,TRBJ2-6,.,TGTGCCAGCAGTTTTTTAAGGCAAACTGGGGCCAACGTCCTGACTTTC,CASSFLRQTGANVLTF
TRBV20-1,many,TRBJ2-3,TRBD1,TGCAGTGCTAGGCCGGGACAGGGGAGGGATACGCAGTATTTT,CSARPGQGRDTQYF
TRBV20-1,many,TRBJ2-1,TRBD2,TGCAGTGCTCATCTAGCGGGAGTGTCCTACAATGAGCAGTTCTTC,CSAHLAGVSYNEQFF
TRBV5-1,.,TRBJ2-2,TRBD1,TGCGCCACCTACGGACAGGGGCGGACCGGGGAGCTGTTTTTT,CATYGQGRTGELFF
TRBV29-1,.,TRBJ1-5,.,TGCAGCGTTGGAGGGTCGGATCAGCCCCAGCATTTT,CSVGGSDQPQHF
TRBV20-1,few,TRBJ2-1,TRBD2,TGCAGTGCTAGAGTAACCCGACTAGCGGGCGAGAACAATGAGCAGTTCTTC,CSARVTRLAGENNEQFF
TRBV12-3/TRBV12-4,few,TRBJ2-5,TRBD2,TGTGCCAGCAGTGGACACCTTGGACTAGCGAAACAAGAGACCCAGTACTTC,CASSGHLGLAKQETQYF
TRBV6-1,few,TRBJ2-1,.,TGTGCCAGCAAGACGGAGTTTTCCTACAATGAGCAGTTCTTC,CASKTEFSYNEQFF
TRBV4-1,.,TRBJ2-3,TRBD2,TGCGCCAGCAGCCAAGTAGGGCTAGCGGGTTTCACAGATACGCAGTATTTT,CASSQVGLAGFTDTQYF
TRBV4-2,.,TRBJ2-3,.,TGTGCCAGCAGCCAAGACGGGAGTAGCACAGATACGCAGTATTTT,CASSQDGSSTDTQYF
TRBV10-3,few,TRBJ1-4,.,TGTGCCATCAGTCCACAGGGAATTGAAAAACTGTTTTTT,CAISPQGIEKLFF
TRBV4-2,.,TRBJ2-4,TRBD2,TGTGCCAGCAGCCTACACGACAGCGGGGGAGACATTCAGTACTTC,CASSLHDSGGDIQYF